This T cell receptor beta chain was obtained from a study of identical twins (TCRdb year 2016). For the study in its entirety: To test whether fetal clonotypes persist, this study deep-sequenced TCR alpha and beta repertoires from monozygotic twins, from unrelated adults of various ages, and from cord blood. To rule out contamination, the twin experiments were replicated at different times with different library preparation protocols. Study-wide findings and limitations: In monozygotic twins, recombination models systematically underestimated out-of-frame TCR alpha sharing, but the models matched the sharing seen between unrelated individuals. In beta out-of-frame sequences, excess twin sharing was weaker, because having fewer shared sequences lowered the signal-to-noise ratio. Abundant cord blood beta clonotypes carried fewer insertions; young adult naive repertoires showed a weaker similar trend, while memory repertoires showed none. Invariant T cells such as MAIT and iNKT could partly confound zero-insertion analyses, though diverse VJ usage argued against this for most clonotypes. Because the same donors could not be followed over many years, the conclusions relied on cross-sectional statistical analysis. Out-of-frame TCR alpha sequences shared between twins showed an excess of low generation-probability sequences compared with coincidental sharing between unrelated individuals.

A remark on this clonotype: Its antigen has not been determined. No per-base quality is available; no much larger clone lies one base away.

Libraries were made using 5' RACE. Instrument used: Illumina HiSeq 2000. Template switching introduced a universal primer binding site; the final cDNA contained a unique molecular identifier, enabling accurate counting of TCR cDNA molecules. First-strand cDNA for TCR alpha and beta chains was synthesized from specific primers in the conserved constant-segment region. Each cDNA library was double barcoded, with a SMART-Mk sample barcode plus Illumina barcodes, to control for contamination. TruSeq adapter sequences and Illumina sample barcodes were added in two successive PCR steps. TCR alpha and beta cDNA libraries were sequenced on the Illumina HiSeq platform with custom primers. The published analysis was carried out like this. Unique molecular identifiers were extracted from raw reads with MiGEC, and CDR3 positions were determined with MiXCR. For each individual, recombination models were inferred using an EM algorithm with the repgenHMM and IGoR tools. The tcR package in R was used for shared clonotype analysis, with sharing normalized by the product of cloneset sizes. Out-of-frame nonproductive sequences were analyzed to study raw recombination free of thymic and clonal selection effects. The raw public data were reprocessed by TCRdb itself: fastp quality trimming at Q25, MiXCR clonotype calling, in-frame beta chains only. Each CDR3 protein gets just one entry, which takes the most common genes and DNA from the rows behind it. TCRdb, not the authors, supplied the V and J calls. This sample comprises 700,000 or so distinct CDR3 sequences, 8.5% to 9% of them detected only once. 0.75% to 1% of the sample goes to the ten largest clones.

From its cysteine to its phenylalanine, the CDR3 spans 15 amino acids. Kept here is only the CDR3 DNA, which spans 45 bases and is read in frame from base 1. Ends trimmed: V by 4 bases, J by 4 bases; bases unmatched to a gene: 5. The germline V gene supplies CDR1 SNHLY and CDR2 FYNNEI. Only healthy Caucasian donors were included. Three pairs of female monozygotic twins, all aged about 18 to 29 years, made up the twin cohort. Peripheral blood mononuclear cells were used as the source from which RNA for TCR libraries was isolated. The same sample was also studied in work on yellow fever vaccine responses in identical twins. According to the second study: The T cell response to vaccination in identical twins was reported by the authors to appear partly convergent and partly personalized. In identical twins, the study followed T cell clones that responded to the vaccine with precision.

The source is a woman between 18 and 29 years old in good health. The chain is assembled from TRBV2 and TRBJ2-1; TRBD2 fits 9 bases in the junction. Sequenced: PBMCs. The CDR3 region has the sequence CASSGRGGIYNEQFF. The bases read TGTGCCAGCAGTGGGCGGGGGGGAATATACAATGAGCAGTTCTTC.